The clone carrying this TCR beta chain came up many times. This sample stems from a study of T cells in Graves' hyperthyroidism and ophthalmopathy. Germline assignment: CDR1 SQVTM and CDR2 ANQGSEA. V was pared by 4 bases and J by 3 bases, with 9 bases of the junction left unmatched. The CDR3 spans 15 residues. Amplification targeted TCR beta CDR3 regions from RNA transcripts. HTBI primers were employed in a first-round RT-PCR of the TCR CDR3. TCRdb processed the multiplex PCR reads anew with MiXCR; each CDR3 protein has one entry. Counted here are about 520,000 distinct CDR3 sequences, around a quarter occurring once; the ten biggest clones make up approximately 10%.

The chain is built from TRBV29-1 and TRBJ2-7, with TRBD1 identical over 10 bases. The sequencing sample was made of blood. This sequence originates from a woman aged 25 to 39 with Graves' ophthalmopathy. The CDR3 loop reads CSVVAPGQGSYEQYF. The DNA for the CDR3 is TGCAGCGTTGTGGCCCCGGGACAGGGGAGCTACGAGCAGTACTTC.